This T cell receptor beta chain was identified during a study of identical twins (dated by TCRdb to between 2015 and 2016). For the study in its entirety: To test whether fetal clonotypes persist, the study used deep sequencing on TCR alpha and beta repertoires from monozygotic twins, unrelated adults of various ages, and cord blood. To rule out contamination, replicate twin experiments were performed at different times with different library preparation protocols.

The paper as a whole reports these results and caveats: Abundant cord blood beta clonotypes had fewer insertions, young adult naive repertoires showed a similar but weaker trend, and memory repertoires showed no such trend. Compared with coincidental sharing between unrelated individuals, out-of-frame TCR alpha sequences shared between twins had an excess of sequences with low generation probability. Conclusions relied on cross-sectional statistical analysis, since the same donors could not be followed over many years. Zero-insertion analyses could be partly confounded by invariant T cells such as MAIT and iNKT, though diverse VJ usage argued against such confounding for most clonotypes. In monozygotic twins, recombination models systematically underestimated out-of-frame TCR alpha sharing, but the models matched the sharing seen between unrelated individuals. A weaker excess of twin sharing was found in beta out-of-frame sequences because the signal-to-noise ratio was lowered by fewer shared sequences.

Library construction relied on 5' RACE. The sequencer was an Illumina HiSeq 2000. Template switching introduced a universal primer binding site; the final cDNA contained a unique molecular identifier, enabling accurate counting of TCR cDNA molecules. First-strand cDNA for TCR alpha and beta chains was synthesized from specific primers in the conserved constant-segment region. To control for contamination, each cDNA library was double barcoded with a SMART-Mk sample barcode plus Illumina barcodes. TruSeq adapter sequences along with Illumina sample barcodes were introduced in two successive PCR steps. Sequencing of the TCR alpha and beta cDNA libraries was done on the Illumina HiSeq platform using custom primers. Under the source paper's analysis protocol: Unique molecular identifiers were extracted from raw reads with MiGEC, and CDR3 positions were determined with MiXCR. Recombination models were inferred per individual with the repgenHMM and IGoR tools using an EM algorithm. The tcR package in R was used for shared clonotype analysis, with sharing normalized by the product of cloneset sizes. Out-of-frame nonproductive sequences were analyzed to study raw recombination free of thymic and clonal selection effects. TCRdb redid the processing of the public reads, applying fastp at Q25 and MiXCR, and retained in-frame beta chains. Every entry covers one CDR3 protein and lists the most common genes and DNA from its rows. The V and J calls follow TCRdb's processing rather than the paper's. This sample holds approximately 260,000 distinct CDR3 sequences; 11% to 15% were observed only once. Jointly, the top ten make up 8.5% to 10% of the sample.

The cysteine opens and the phenylalanine closes a CDR3 of 16 amino acids. Just CDR3 DNA is preserved here, 48 bases in frame from base 1. Relative to germline, V is missing 4 bases and J is missing 4 bases, with 10 bases of the junction outside any gene match. CDR1 and CDR2 (SGHVS, FQNEAQ) derive from the germline V gene. This clonotype was recorded at least ten times. The antigen this receptor binds is unknown. Within one base of it there is no much larger clone, and no base qualities were kept. Every donor was a healthy Caucasian. Miltenyi CD45RO+ enrichment and human naive T-cell isolation kits were used to isolate memory (CD45RO+) and naive T cells from PBMC.

The specimen was memory (CD45RO+) T cells sorted from blood. Sample cell subset or site, as interpreted from the label and publication: CD45RO+ enriched T cells. This receptor chain uses TRBV7-8 and TRBJ1-1, with 9 middle bases fitting TRBD1. The clonotype comes from a woman aged 18 to 35 in good health. Read as DNA, the sequence is TGTGCCAGCAGCTCTAGCCCCGGGACAGGGAGCACTGAAGCTTTCTTT. The encoded protein is CASSSSPGTGSTEAFF.